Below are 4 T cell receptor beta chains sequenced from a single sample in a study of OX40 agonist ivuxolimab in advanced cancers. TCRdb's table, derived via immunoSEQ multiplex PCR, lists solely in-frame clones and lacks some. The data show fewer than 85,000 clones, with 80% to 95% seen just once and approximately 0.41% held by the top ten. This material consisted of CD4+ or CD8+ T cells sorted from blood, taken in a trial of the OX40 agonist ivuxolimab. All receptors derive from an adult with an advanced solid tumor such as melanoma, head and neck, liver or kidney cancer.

Here the CDR3 reads CASTDSVVEGGNEQFF. CDR3 nucleotides: TGTGCCAGTACCGATTCAGTTGTTGAAGGGGGCAATGAGCAGTTCTTC. V usage is TRBV19 and J usage is TRBJ2-1; the D gene is possibly TRBD1 (6 bases). Germline V gene sequence: CDR1 LNHDA, CDR2 SQIVND (reference sequence). V lost 7 bases to trimming and J lost 6 bases, with 22 bases between them. The CDR3 spans 16 residues. Based on the CDR3 plus reference TRBV19 and TRBJ2-1, the full variable domain is DGGITQSPKYLFRKEGQNVTLSCEQNLNHDAMYWYRQDPGQGLRLIYYSQIVNDFQKGDIAEGYSVSREKKESFPLTVTSAQKNPTAFYLCASTDSVVEGGNEQFFGPGTRLTVL.

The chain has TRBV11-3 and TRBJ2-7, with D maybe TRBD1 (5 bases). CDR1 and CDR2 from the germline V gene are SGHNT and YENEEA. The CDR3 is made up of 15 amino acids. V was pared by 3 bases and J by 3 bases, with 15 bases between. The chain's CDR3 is CASSLWQGGNYEQYF. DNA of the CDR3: TGTGCCAGCAGCTTGTGGCAGGGTGGTAACTACGAGCAGTACTTC.

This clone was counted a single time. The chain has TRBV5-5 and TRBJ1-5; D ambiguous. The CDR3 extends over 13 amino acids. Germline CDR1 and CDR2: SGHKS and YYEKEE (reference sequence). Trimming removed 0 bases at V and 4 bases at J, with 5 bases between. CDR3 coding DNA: TGTGCCAGCAGCTTGGTCATTAATCAGCCCCAGCATTTT. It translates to CASSLVINQPQHF.

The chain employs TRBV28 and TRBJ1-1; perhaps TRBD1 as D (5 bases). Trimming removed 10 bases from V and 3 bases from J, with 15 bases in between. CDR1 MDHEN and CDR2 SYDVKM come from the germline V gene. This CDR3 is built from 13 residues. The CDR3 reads CAILSRGYTEAFF. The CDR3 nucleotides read TGTGCCATCCTATCTCGGGGCTACACTGAAGCTTTCTTT.